Here is one T cell receptor beta chain with its context. Its antigen is unidentified. Because the CDR3 is missing its conserved closing phenylalanine or tryptophan, this is likely a read error. The DNA is left out, because the CDR3 cannot be placed on it with certainty; the CDR3 is given as TCRdb lists it. This specimen belongs to a study of CD8+ T cells in alopecia areata. Treatment denoted: oral pan-JAK inhibitor, 5-10 mg twice daily. Extracted RNA was reverse transcribed into cDNA, the sequencing template. Libraries were prepared by immunoSEQ multiplex PCR; TCRdb keeps only in-frame clonotypes and omits some of them. The sample records some 200,000 clones, roughly 61% being singletons. The germline V gene encodes CDR1 SGHDT and CDR2 YYEEEE. The CDR3 totals 12 residues, both ends included. Findings of the study overall: Scalp and blood retained many expanded lesional clones during tofacitinib.

V gene TRBV5-6 combines with J gene TRBJ1-1; the table's D call, TRBD1, has no DNA check behind it. Sample: CD8+ T cells sorted from blood, taken at week 24, from a patient treated with tofacitinib. This sequence originates from a human donor with alopecia areata. The CDR3 protein is CASSLGTGTVDI.